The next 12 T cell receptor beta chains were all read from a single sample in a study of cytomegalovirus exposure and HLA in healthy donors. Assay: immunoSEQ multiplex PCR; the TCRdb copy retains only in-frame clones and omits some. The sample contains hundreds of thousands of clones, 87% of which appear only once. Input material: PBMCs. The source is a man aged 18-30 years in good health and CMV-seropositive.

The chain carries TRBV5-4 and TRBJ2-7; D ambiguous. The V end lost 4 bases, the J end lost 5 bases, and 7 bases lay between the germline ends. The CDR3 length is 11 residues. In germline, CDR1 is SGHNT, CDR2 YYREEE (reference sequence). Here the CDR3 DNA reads TGTGCCAGCAGCGGAATGAACGAGCAGTACTTC. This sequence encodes CASSGMNEQYF.

The CDR3 sequence is CASSFTSGSGGTDTQYF. CDR3 sequence (DNA): TGTGCCAGCAGCTTCACTAGCGGGAGTGGGGGCACAGATACGCAGTATTTT. The chain employs TRBV11-2 and TRBJ2-3; 11 bases agree with TRBD2. In germline, CDR1 is SGHAT, CDR2 FQNNGV. CDR3 length equals 17 residues. Unmatched junction bases numbered 6, after V lost 3 bases and J lost 1 base.

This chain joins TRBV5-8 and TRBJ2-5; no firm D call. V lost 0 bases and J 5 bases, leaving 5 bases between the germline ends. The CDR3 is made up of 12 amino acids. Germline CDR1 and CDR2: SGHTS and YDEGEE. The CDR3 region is CASSLVGETQYF. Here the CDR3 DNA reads TGTGCCAGCAGCTTGGTGGGTGAGACCCAGTACTTC.

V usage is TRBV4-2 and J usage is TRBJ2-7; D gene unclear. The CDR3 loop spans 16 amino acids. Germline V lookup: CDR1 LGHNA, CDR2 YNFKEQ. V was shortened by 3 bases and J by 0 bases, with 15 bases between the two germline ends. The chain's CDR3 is CASSQDLATFSYEQYF. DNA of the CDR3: TGTGCCAGCAGCCAGGACCTCGCAACCTTCTCCTACGAGCAGTACTTC.

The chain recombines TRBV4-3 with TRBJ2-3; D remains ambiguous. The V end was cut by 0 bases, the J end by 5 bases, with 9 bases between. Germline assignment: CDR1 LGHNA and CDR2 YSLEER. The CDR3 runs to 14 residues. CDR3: CASSQDTGVDTQYF. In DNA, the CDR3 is TGCGCCAGCAGCCAAGATACCGGAGTAGATACGCAGTATTTT.

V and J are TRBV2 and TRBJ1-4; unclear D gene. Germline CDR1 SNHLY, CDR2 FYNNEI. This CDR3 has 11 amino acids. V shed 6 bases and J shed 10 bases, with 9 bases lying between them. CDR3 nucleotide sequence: TGTGCCAGCAGCCGGCTAGGAAAACTGTTTTTT. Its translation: CASSRLGKLFF.

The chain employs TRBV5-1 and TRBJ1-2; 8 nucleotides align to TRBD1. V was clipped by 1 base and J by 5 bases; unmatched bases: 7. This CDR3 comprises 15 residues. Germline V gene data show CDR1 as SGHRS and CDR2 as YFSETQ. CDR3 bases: TGCGCCAGCAGCTTGACGACAGGGGCTACGTATGGCTACACCTTC. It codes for CASSLTTGATYGYTF.

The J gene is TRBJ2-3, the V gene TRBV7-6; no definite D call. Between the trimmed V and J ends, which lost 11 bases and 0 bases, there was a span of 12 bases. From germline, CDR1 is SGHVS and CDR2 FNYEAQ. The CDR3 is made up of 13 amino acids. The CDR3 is CASAGDSTDTQYF. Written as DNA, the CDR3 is TGTGCCTCTGCAGGAGATAGCACAGATACGCAGTATTTT.

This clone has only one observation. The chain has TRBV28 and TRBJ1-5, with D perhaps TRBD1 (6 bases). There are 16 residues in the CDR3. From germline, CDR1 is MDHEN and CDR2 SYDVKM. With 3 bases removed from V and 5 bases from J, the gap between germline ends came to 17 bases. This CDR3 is CASSLGGAGSYQPQHF. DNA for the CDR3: TGTGCCAGCAGTTTGGGGGGCGCAGGGTCCTATCAGCCCCAGCATTTT.

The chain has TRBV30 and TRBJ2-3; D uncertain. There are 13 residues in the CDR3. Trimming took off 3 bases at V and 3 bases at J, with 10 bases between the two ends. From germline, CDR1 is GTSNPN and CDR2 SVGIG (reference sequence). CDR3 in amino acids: CAWRSELTDTQYF. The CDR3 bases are TGTGCCTGGAGGAGCGAATTGACAGATACGCAGTATTTT.

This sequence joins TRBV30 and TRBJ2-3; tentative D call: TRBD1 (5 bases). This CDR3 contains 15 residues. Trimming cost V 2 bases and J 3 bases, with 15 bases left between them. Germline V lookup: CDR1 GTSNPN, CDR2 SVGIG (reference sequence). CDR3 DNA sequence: TGTGCCTGGAGTATAAGTCCAGGGCAAACAGATACGCAGTATTTT. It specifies CAWSISPGQTDTQYF.

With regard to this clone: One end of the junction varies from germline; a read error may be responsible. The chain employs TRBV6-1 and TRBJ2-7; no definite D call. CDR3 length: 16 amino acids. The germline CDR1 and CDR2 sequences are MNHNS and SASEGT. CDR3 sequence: CASSQAWAGPSYEQYF. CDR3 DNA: TGTGCCAGCAGTCAAGCGTGGGCAGGCCCCTCCTACGAGCAGTACTTC.